The entry below describes one T cell receptor beta chain. Antigen unknown. The sample comes from a study of cytomegalovirus exposure and HLA in healthy donors. General study results and limits: Later on, an analysis found that several of the most significant clusters appeared to be linked to common viral pathogens, which included parvovirus B19. Presence/absence analyses supposed approximately even sequencing depth among donors. Information on immune exposure was restricted to one variable (CMV serostatus).

Per the germline V gene, CDR1 is SEHNR and CDR2 is FQNEAQ (reference sequence). This CDR3 has 15 amino acids. Trimming cost V 1 base and J 0 bases, with 8 bases left between them. PCR involved 60 Vbeta and 13 Jbeta primers. The repertoire was sequenced with immunoSEQ multiplex PCR; TCRdb's copy has only in-frame clones and lacks some. The profile covers 180,000 or so clones, with around two thirds appearing a single time and 2.5% to 3% taken by the ten largest. The TCR sequence derives from a man in his forties in good health and CMV-seronegative. Material: PBMCs. The V call is TRBV7-9, the J call TRBJ2-3; D might be TRBD2 (5 bases). The DNA of the CDR3 is TGTGCCAGCAGCTTAGGCCGGACTAGCACAGATACGCAGTATTTT. Its protein product is CASSLGRTSTDTQYF. The variable domain in full, completed from reference TRBV7-9 and TRBJ2-3, reads DTGVSQNPRHKITKRGQNVTFRCDPISEHNRLYWYRQTLGQGPEFLTYFQNEAQLEKSRLLSDRFSAERPKGSFSTLEIQRTEQGDSAMYLCASSLGRTSTDTQYFGPGTRLTVL.